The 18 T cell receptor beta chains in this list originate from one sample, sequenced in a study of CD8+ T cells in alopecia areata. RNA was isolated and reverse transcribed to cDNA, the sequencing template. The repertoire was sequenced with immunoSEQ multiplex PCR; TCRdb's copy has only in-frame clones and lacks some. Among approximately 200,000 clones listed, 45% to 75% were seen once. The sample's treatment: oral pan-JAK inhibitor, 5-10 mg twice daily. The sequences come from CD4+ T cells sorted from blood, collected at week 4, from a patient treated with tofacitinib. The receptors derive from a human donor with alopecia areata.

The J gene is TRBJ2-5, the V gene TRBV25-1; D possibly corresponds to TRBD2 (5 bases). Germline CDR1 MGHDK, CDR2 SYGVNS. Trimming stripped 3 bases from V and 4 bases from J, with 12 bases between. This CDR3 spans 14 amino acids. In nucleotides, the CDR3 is TGTGCCAGCAGTGAGTTGAGACGGGGAGAGACCCAGTACTTC. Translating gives CASSELRRGETQYF.

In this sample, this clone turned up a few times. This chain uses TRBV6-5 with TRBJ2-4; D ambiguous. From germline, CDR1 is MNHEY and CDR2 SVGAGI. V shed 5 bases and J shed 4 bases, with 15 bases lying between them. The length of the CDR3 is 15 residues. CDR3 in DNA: TGTGCCAGCAGTGCGGATGGAGTGGGGAAAAACATTCAGTACTTC. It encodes CASSADGVGKNIQYF.

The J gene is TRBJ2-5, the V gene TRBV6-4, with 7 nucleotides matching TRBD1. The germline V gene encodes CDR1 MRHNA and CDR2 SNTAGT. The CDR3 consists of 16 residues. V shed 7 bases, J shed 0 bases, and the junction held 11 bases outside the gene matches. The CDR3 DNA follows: TGTGCCAGCACCGACGGGTCAGGGGGACACCAAGAGACCCAGTACTTC. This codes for CASTDGSGGHQETQYF.

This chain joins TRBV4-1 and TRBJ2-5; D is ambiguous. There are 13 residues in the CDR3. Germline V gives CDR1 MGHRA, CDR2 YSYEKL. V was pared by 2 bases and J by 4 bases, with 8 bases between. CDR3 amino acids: CASSQPPSETQYF. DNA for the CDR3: TGCGCCAGCAGCCAACCGCCTTCAGAGACCCAGTACTTC.

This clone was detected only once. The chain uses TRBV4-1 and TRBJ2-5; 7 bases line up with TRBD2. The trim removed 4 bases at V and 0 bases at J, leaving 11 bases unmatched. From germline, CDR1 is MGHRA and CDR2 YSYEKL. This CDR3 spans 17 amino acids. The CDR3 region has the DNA TGCGCCAGCAGCCCGGGTGGACGGGGGGAGTACCAAGAGACCCAGTACTTC. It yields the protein CASSPGGRGEYQETQYF.

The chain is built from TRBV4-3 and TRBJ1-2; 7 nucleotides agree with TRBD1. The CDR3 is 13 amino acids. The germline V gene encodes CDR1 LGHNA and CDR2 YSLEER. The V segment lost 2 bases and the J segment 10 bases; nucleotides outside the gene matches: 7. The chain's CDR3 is CASSQPGTEAYTF. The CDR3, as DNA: TGCGCCAGCAGCCAACCCGGGACAGAGGCCTACACCTTC.

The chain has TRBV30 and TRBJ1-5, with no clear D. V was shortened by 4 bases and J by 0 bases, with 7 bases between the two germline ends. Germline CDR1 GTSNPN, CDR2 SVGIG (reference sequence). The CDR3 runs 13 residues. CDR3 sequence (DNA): TGTGCCTGGAAGCAGGATAGCAATCAGCCCCAGCATTTT. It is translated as CAWKQDSNQPQHF.

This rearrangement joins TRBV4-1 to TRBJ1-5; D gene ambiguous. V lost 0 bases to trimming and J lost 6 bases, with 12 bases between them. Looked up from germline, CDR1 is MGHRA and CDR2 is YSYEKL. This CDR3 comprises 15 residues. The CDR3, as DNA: TGCGCCAGCAGCCAAGATAGGAAGGGTACTCAGCCCCAGCATTTT. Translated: CASSQDRKGTQPQHF.

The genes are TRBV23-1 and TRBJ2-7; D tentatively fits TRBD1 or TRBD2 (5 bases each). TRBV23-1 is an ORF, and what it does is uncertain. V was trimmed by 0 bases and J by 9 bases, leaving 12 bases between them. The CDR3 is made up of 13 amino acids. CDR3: CASSQSGEGRQYF. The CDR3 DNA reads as TGCGCCAGCAGTCAATCGGGGGAAGGTCGGCAGTACTTC.

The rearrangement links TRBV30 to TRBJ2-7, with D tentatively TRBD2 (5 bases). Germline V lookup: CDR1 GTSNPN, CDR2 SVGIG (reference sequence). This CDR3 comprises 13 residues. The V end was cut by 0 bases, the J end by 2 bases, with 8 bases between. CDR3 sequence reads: CAWSVGITYEQYF. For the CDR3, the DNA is TGTGCCTGGAGTGTCGGGATCACCTACGAGCAGTACTTC.

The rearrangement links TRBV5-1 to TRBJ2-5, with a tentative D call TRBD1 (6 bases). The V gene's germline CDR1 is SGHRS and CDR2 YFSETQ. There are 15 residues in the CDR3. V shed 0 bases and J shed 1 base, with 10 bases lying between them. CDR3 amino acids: CASSLVRDTQETQYF. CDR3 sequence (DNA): TGCGCCAGCAGCTTGGTTCGGGACACCCAAGAGACCCAGTACTTC. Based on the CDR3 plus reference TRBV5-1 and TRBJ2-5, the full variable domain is KAGVTQTPRYLIKTRGQQVTLSCSPISGHRSVSWYQQTPGQGLQFLFEYFSETQRNKGNFPGRFSGRQFSNSRSEMNVSTLELGDSALYLCASSLVRDTQETQYFGPGTRLLVL.

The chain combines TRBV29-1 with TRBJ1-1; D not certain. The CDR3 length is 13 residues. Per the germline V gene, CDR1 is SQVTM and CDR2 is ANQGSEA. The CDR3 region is CSYGRVGHTEAFF. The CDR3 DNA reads TGCAGTTACGGAAGGGTTGGTCACACTGAAGCTTTCTTT.

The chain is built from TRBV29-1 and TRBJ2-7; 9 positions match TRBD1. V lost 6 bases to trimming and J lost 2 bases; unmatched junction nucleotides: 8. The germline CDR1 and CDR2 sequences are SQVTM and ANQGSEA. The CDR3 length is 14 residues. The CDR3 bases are TGCAGCGTGGGACAGGGTATGGGGGCCTACGAGCAGTACTTC. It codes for CSVGQGMGAYEQYF.

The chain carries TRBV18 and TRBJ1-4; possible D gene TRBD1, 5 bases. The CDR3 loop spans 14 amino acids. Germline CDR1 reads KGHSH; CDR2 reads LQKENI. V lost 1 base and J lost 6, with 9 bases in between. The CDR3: CASSPLLGDEKLFF. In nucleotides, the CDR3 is TGTGCCAGCTCACCACTACTGGGGGATGAAAAACTGTTTTTT.

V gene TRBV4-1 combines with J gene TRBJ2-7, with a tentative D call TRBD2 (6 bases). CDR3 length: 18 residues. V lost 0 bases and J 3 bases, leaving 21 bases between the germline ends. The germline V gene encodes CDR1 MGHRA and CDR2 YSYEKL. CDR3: CASSQDRRGPPKFYEQYF. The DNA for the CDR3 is TGCGCCAGCAGCCAAGATCGGAGGGGCCCGCCCAAGTTCTACGAGCAGTACTTC.

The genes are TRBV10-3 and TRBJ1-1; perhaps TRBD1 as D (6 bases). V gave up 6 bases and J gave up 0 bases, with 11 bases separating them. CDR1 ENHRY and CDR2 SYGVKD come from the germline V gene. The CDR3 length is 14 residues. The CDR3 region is CAIRVQGLNTEAFF. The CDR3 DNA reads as TGTGCCATCAGAGTACAGGGCTTGAACACTGAAGCTTTCTTT.

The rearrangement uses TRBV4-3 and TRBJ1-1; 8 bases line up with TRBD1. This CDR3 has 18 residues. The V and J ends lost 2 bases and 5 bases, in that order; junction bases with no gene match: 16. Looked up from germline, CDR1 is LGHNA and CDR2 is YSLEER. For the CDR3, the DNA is TGCGCCAGCAGCCAACCTACCGCAGGGGGCGTTAGGAGAACTGAAGCTTTCTTT. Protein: CASSQPTAGGVRRTEAFF.

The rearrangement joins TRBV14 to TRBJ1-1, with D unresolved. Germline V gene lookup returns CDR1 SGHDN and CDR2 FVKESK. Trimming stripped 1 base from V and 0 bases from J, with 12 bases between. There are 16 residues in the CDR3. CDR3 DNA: TGTGCCAGCAGCCAAGGGTTAGGGTCCATGAACACTGAAGCTTTCTTT. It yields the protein CASSQGLGSMNTEAFF. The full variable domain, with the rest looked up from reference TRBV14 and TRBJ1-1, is EAGVTQFPSHSVIEKGQTVTLRCDPISGHDNLYWYRRVMGKEIKFLLHFVKESKQDESGMPNNRFLAERTGGTYSTLKVQPAELEDSGVYFCASSQGLGSMNTEAFFGQGTRLTVV.